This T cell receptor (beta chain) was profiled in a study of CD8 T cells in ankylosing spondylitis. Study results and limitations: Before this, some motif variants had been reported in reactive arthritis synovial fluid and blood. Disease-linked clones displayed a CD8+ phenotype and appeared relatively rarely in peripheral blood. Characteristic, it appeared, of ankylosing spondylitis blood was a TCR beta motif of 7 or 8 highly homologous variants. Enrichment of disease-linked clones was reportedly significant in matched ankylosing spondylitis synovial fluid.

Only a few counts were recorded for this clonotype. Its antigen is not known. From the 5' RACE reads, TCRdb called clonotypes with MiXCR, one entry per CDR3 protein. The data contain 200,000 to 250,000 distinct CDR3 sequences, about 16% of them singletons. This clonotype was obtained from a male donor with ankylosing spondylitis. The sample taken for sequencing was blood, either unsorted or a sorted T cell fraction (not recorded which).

CDR3 DNA sequence: TGCAGTGCTAGAGATCTAGGTAGCGGGATCAACGAGCAGTACTTC. Protein sequence: CSARDLGSGINEQYF. The chain employs TRBV20-1 and TRBJ2-7; TRBD2 agrees at 8 bases. J lost 5 bases, V lost 0 bases, and 9 bases had no gene match. The CDR3 contains 15 residues. Germline assignment: CDR1 DFQATT and CDR2 SNEGSKA (reference sequence).